The 23 T cell receptor beta chains given below trace back to one sample, sequenced in a study of beta chain features in type 1 diabetes. Study findings and constraints: A moderate, significant TCRB CDR3 shortening appeared in type 1 diabetes across four CD4+ subsets.

These TCRs are of unknown antigen specificity. The isolated RNA, all of it, was reverse transcribed, so expressed TCRB transcripts were what got sequenced. The repertoire was sequenced with immunoSEQ multiplex PCR; TCRdb's copy has only in-frame clones and lacks some. The sample has 300,000 to 400,000 clones; 9.5% to 10% are singletons. Specimen: central memory CD4+ T cells from blood. The receptors were gathered from a man aged 25 to 40 with type 1 diabetes.

The gene calls are TRBV5-1 and TRBJ1-1, with no clear D. Germline V gene lookup returns CDR1 SGHRS and CDR2 YFSETQ. This CDR3 has 13 residues. Trimming left V 0 bases short and J 2 bases short, with 5 bases between. CDR3 amino acids: CASSLGLNTEAFF. The CDR3 bases are TGCGCCAGCAGCTTGGGGTTAAACACTGAAGCTTTCTTT.

The gene calls are TRBV27 and TRBJ1-4; no firm D call. Germline CDR1 reads MNHEY; CDR2 reads SMNVEV (reference sequence). The CDR3 covers 17 residues. V lost 2 bases and J 4 bases, leaving 17 bases between the germline ends. CDR3 in DNA: TGTGCCAGCAGTTTAGCATTTGCCGGAGGGCGTAATGAAAAACTGTTTTTT. As protein: CASSLAFAGGRNEKLFF.

This clone turned up a few times. V and J are TRBV6-6 and TRBJ2-2; 7 positions agree with TRBD1. With 8 bases clipped from V and 1 base from J, the junction kept 7 bases outside the gene matches. The CDR3 covers 15 residues. Germline CDR1 and CDR2: MNHNY and SVGAGI (reference sequence). The chain's CDR3 is CASQRGQLNTGELFF. CDR3 DNA: TGTGCCAGCCAGAGGGGACAGTTGAACACCGGGGAGCTGTTTTTT.

This clone has a handful of counts. V gene TRBV11-3 combines with J gene TRBJ2-1, with 8 bases fitting TRBD2. CDR1 SGHNT and CDR2 YENEEA come from the germline V gene. After removal of 4 bases from V and 4 bases from J, the junction contained 6 bases not matched to a gene. The CDR3 sequence is 15 residues long. CDR3 DNA sequence: TGTGCCAGCAGCTACTCCAGCGGGAGTTACAATGAGCAGTTCTTC. Amino acid sequence: CASSYSSGSYNEQFF.

Only a few counts were recorded for this clone. This rearrangement joins TRBV7-9 to TRBJ2-2, with unresolved D. Trimming left V 0 bases short and J 4 bases short, with 6 bases between. Germline-derived CDR1 and CDR2 are SEHNR and FQNEAQ (reference sequence). The CDR3 has 14 amino acids. As DNA, the CDR3 is TGTGCCAGCAGCTTAGCGGCTGCCACCGGGGAGCTGTTTTTT. The encoded protein is CASSLAAATGELFF.

This chain connects TRBV7-2 to TRBJ2-2, with D unresolved. Germline lookup yields CDR1 SGHTA and CDR2 FQGNSA. The V end was cut by 5 bases, the J end by 1 base, with 14 bases between. The CDR3 contains 16 residues. Here the CDR3 reads CASSTRPVQNTGELFF. CDR3 coding DNA: TGTGCCAGCAGCACGCGACCCGTCCAGAACACCGGGGAGCTGTTTTTT.

J is TRBJ2-7 and V is TRBV27; D possibly uses TRBD1 or TRBD2 (5 bases each). CDR1 and CDR2 (germline): MNHEY, SMNVEV (reference sequence). The CDR3 sequence is 17 residues long. V shed 3 bases and J shed 4 bases, with 22 bases lying between them. The CDR3 sequence is CASSFKPGPSDLYEQYF. CDR3 nucleotide sequence: TGTGCCAGCAGTTTCAAACCGGGACCCTCAGACCTTTACGAGCAGTACTTC.

The sample holds a few counts of this clone. The chain couples TRBV5-4 to TRBJ2-5; D is uncertain. The V gene's germline CDR1 is SGHNT and CDR2 YYREEE (reference sequence). The CDR3 spans 13 residues. The V end lost 2 bases, the J end lost 5 bases, and 10 bases lay between the germline ends. The CDR3 loop is CASSFTLGETQYF. The CDR3 DNA follows: TGTGCCAGCAGCTTCACGCTTGGGGAGACCCAGTACTTC.

This clone was counted at least ten times. The genes are TRBV7-9 and TRBJ1-4; TRBD1 is a possible D gene (5 bases). Germline CDR1 SEHNR, CDR2 FQNEAQ (reference sequence). V was cut by 4 bases and J by 1 base, with 16 bases left in between. The CDR3 sequence is 17 residues long. DNA of the CDR3: TGTGCCAGCAGCTCGCTTCGTAGGGGAGAAACTAATGAAAAACTGTTTTTT. Translated: CASSSLRRGETNEKLFF.

This clone was counted only a few times. The chain carries TRBV6-6 and TRBJ2-3; D unclear. The CDR3 has 11 residues. From germline, CDR1 is MNHNY and CDR2 SVGAGI (reference sequence). V was trimmed by 5 bases and J by 1 base, leaving 1 base between them. The CDR3, as DNA: TGTGCCAGCAGTCGCACAGATACGCAGTATTTT. Its protein product is CASSRTDTQYF.

This clone was picked up a small number of times. This chain joins TRBV15 and TRBJ1-1, with 8 bases aligning to TRBD1. The V segment lost 1 base and the J segment 7 bases; nucleotides outside the gene matches: 2. The CDR3 sequence is 13 residues long. Germline lookup yields CDR1 LNHNV and CDR2 YYDKDF (reference sequence). The CDR3 DNA sequence: TGTGCCACCAGCAGAGCCGGACAGGGTGAAGCTTTCTTT. This encodes CATSRAGQGEAFF.

The V and J genes are TRBV7-9 and TRBJ2-5, with D uncertain. CDR3 size: 14 residues. The germline V and J ends were trimmed by 6 bases and 4 bases, with 15 bases remaining between them. Per the germline V gene, CDR1 is SEHNR and CDR2 is FQNEAQ (reference sequence). The DNA for the CDR3 is TGTGCCAGCAGTTTCGATGGGGTAGCAGAGACCCAGTACTTC. Translation: CASSFDGVAETQYF.

This clone has just a few counts. This chain's CDR3 is CASSVTSGYEQFF. The DNA for the CDR3 is TGCGCCAGCAGCGTGACTAGCGGCTATGAGCAGTTCTTC. The chain couples TRBV5-1 to TRBJ2-1, with 9 bases that match TRBD2. The germline CDR1 and CDR2 sequences are SGHRS and YFSETQ. V was clipped by 4 bases and J by 8 bases; unmatched bases: 4. This CDR3 region has 13 residues.

The chain employs TRBV5-1 and TRBJ1-2; tentative D call: TRBD1 (5 bases). Between the trimmed V and J ends, which lost 3 bases and 5 bases, there was a span of 11 bases. Germline V CDR1 and CDR2: SGHRS, YFSETQ. This CDR3 region has 13 residues. CDR3 sequence (DNA): TGCGCCAGCAGCTCCGACGGGGCATATGGCTACACCTTC. Its protein is CASSSDGAYGYTF.

This clone occurred once. The CDR3 DNA reads TGTGCCAGCGTTATAGGACAGGGGCTTCCGTACGAGCAGTACTTC. Translated, it gives CASVIGQGLPYEQYF. The rearrangement joins TRBV28 to TRBJ2-7; 9 bases are a match to TRBD1. CDR3 length equals 15 residues. Germline assignment: CDR1 MDHEN and CDR2 SYDVKM. Unmatched junction bases numbered 12, after V lost 8 bases and J lost 4 bases.

This clone showed up many times. The V gene is TRBV29-1, the J gene TRBJ2-1, with 9 bases aligning to TRBD2. CDR1 is SQVTM, CDR2 ANQGSEA, per germline. CDR3 length: 14 amino acids. Unmatched junction bases numbered 13, after V lost 6 bases and J lost 10 bases. The CDR3 DNA reads as TGCAGCGTGGGACTAGCCGGCTGGGGAGGGGAGCAGTTCTTC. This sequence encodes CSVGLAGWGGEQFF.

The chain links TRBV19 to TRBJ1-5, with a possible D match to TRBD1 (5 bases). The CDR3 runs to 15 residues. The V end lost 4 bases, the J end lost 6 bases, and 16 bases lay between the germline ends. Germline CDR1 reads LNHDA; CDR2 reads SQIVND (reference sequence). CDR3 protein: CASSTRDAALQPQHF. In nucleotides, the CDR3 is TGTGCCAGTAGTACCCGGGACGCAGCTCTTCAGCCCCAGCATTTT.

This clone was detected many times. This sequence joins TRBV5-6 and TRBJ2-1; D is unresolved. Germline V gene lookup returns CDR1 SGHDT and CDR2 YYEEEE. The CDR3 is 12 amino acids. Trimming removed 4 bases from V and 8 bases from J, with 10 bases in between. This CDR3 is CASSPRLDEQFF. The CDR3 nucleotides are TGTGCCAGCAGCCCCAGGCTCGATGAGCAGTTCTTC.

The chain couples TRBV7-3 to TRBJ2-1; 7 bases are a match to TRBD2. Germline trimming cut 4 bases from V and 7 bases from J; bases unmatched to any gene: 10. There are 15 residues in the CDR3. Germline-derived CDR1 and CDR2 are SGHTA and FQGTGA. Written as DNA, the CDR3 is TGTGCCAGCAGCTCCGGGACTACGTTTAGGAATGAGCAGTTCTTC. It encodes CASSSGTTFRNEQFF.

The chain has TRBV28 and TRBJ1-5, with D tentatively TRBD1 (5 bases). This CDR3 spans 15 amino acids. The germline V gene has CDR1 MDHEN and CDR2 SYDVKM. V was shortened by 2 bases and J by 1 base, with 9 bases between the two germline ends. As DNA, the CDR3 is TGTGCCAGCAGTTTAACTACAGGCAGCAATCAGCCCCAGCATTTT. It codes for CASSLTTGSNQPQHF.

The chain carries TRBV29-1 and TRBJ2-2, with 9 bases lining up with TRBD1. Germline-derived CDR1 and CDR2 are SQVTM and ANQGSEA. Trimming removed 1 base from V and 3 bases from J; junction bases left unmatched: 3. The CDR3 has 15 residues. The CDR3 nucleotides read TGCAGCGTTGAAGGGGGGACAGGGTACACCGGGGAGCTGTTTTTT. The encoded protein is CSVEGGTGYTGELFF.

This clone was seen a few times. This chain joins TRBV9 and TRBJ1-2; D remains ambiguous. CDR1 is SGDLS, CDR2 YYNGEE, per germline. The CDR3 extends over 15 amino acids. Deletions cut 0 bases from V and 2 bases from J, with 11 bases between. CDR3 region: CASSVEAASNYGYTF. The CDR3 DNA reads TGTGCCAGCAGCGTAGAGGCAGCCTCGAACTATGGCTACACCTTC.

The sample holds a few counts of this clone. A junction boundary mismatches the germline segment, possibly from a read error. V usage is TRBV29-1 and J usage is TRBJ2-7, with 12 bases that match TRBD1. This CDR3 region has 17 residues. Per germline, CDR1 SQVTM and CDR2 ANQGSEA. The CDR3 DNA follows: TGCAGCGTGGAAGGGACAGGGGGCGTCCGACGGCGCTACGAGCAGTACTTC. It translates to CSVEGTGGVRRRYEQYF.